The rows below give T cell receptor beta chains drawn from one sample of a study of post-analysis software for immune sequencing data. Using its own MiXCR run on the PCR reads, TCRdb lists one record per CDR3 protein. The top ten hold 13% of the sample, which has about 380,000 distinct CDR3 sequences, less than 40% seen once. Sequencing was carried out using blood. Every receptor here comes from a girl between 10 and 17 years old with multiple sclerosis. The CDR3 runs from the conserved cysteine through the conserved F or W. The D gene is left open where the match is weak. Not every row has a clone size; where given, it reads once, few, many or a size class.

v_call: TRBV3-1; j_call: TRBJ1-2; clone_size: NA; d_call: TRBD1; cdr3_nt: TGTGCCAGCAGCCAAGGGACAGGGATGACCTATGGCTACACCTTC; cdr3_aa: CASSQGTGMTYGYTF
v_call: TRBV7-9; j_call: TRBJ2-3; clone_size: few; d_call: TRBD1; cdr3_nt: TGTGCCAGCAGCTCGGCCGGGACAGACCTGCAGTATTTT; cdr3_aa: CASSSAGTDLQYF
v_call: TRBV5-1; j_call: TRBJ1-2; clone_size: few; d_call: NA; cdr3_nt: TGCGCCAGCAGCTCGGCGAGGAGTAACTATGGCTACACCTTC; cdr3_aa: CASSSARSNYGYTF
v_call: TRBV6-6; j_call: TRBJ1-4; clone_size: NA; d_call: TRBD1; cdr3_nt: TGTGCCAGCAGTTACTCGGGACAGAGTAATGAAAAACTGTTTTTT; cdr3_aa: CASSYSGQSNEKLFF
v_call: TRBV10-3; j_call: TRBJ1-5; clone_size: NA; d_call: NA; cdr3_nt: TGTGCCAACGATTCCACAGGGCTCGGTTCTAGGGGTCAGCCCCAGCATTTT; cdr3_aa: CANDSTGLGSRGQPQHF
v_call: TRBV7-9; j_call: TRBJ2-7; clone_size: NA; d_call: NA; cdr3_nt: TGTGCCAGCAGCTTATCATACAGGGACGAGCAGTACTTC; cdr3_aa: CASSLSYRDEQYF
v_call: TRBV20-1; j_call: TRBJ2-7; clone_size: NA; d_call: NA; cdr3_nt: TGCAGTGCTAGGAGGGATTACGCAGGGAGGAATGAGCAGTACTTC; cdr3_aa: CSARRDYAGRNEQYF
v_call: TRBV9; j_call: TRBJ1-2; clone_size: NA; d_call: NA; cdr3_nt: TGTGCCAGCAGCGTTCAGGGTTCTTCCATATATGGCTACACCTTC; cdr3_aa: CASSVQGSSIYGYTF
v_call: TRBV7-3; j_call: TRBJ2-5; clone_size: few; d_call: NA; cdr3_nt: TGTGCCAGCAGCTTAACCGGGCTAACCCAAGAGACCCAGTACTTC; cdr3_aa: CASSLTGLTQETQYF
v_call: TRBV12-3/TRBV12-4; j_call: TRBJ2-5; clone_size: NA; d_call: NA; cdr3_nt: TGTGCCAACCCACCGGGGGAGACCCAGTACTTC; cdr3_aa: CANPPGETQYF
v_call: TRBV6-6; j_call: TRBJ1-4; clone_size: few; d_call: NA; cdr3_nt: TGTGCCACGGAAGGGGCTTCTAATGAAAAACTGTTTTTT; cdr3_aa: CATEGASNEKLFF
v_call: TRBV29-1; j_call: TRBJ2-3; clone_size: NA; d_call: NA; cdr3_nt: TGCAGCGTTGACACAGGACCCGTTAGCACAGATACGCAGTATTTT; cdr3_aa: CSVDTGPVSTDTQYF
v_call: TRBV27; j_call: TRBJ2-7; clone_size: NA; d_call: TRBD1; cdr3_nt: TGTGCCAGCAGCCCCGGGACAGGGAGGGAGAGGCGGTACGAGCAGTACTTC; cdr3_aa: CASSPGTGRERRYEQYF
v_call: TRBV27; j_call: TRBJ2-7; clone_size: NA; d_call: TRBD2; cdr3_nt: TGTGCCAGCACCATAGCGGGGGGGCGGGAGCAGTACTTC; cdr3_aa: CASTIAGGREQYF
v_call: TRBV4-2; j_call: TRBJ1-6; clone_size: NA; d_call: NA; cdr3_nt: TGTGCCAGCAGCCAAGATCGGGGGGGGCTAAGGGCTAATTCACCCCTCCACTTT; cdr3_aa: CASSQDRGGLRANSPLHF
v_call: TRBV20-1; j_call: TRBJ2-3; clone_size: few; d_call: TRBD2; cdr3_nt: TGCAGTGCTGTGACTAGCGGACTCACAGATACGCAGTATTTT; cdr3_aa: CSAVTSGLTDTQYF
v_call: TRBV18; j_call: TRBJ2-7; clone_size: many; d_call: NA; cdr3_nt: TGTGCCAGCTCACCACCGAGCTCCTACGAGCAGTACTTC; cdr3_aa: CASSPPSSYEQYF
v_call: TRBV7-2; j_call: TRBJ2-7; clone_size: NA; d_call: TRBD2; cdr3_nt: TGTGCCAGCAGCTATTCCGGGACTAGCGGGGGGGTCTCCGAGCAGTACTTC; cdr3_aa: CASSYSGTSGGVSEQYF
v_call: TRBV7-9; j_call: TRBJ2-7; clone_size: NA; d_call: NA; cdr3_nt: TGTGCCAGCAGCATTCAGGAGAAGCAGTACTTC; cdr3_aa: CASSIQEKQYF
v_call: TRBV5-1; j_call: TRBJ1-6; clone_size: NA; d_call: NA; cdr3_nt: TGCGCCAGCAGCTTGGGGGATGGCGGCCGTTCACCCCTCCACTTT; cdr3_aa: CASSLGDGGRSPLHF
v_call: TRBV20-1; j_call: TRBJ2-1; clone_size: once; d_call: TRBD2; cdr3_nt: TGCAGTGCCCGCCGACCTATAGCGGGGGCCTACAATGAGCAGTTCTTC; cdr3_aa: CSARRPIAGAYNEQFF
v_call: TRBV12-3/TRBV12-4; j_call: TRBJ1-1; clone_size: few; d_call: NA; cdr3_nt: TGTGCCAGCACCCCCAGAGTAAACACTGAAGCTTTCTTT; cdr3_aa: CASTPRVNTEAFF
v_call: TRBV2; j_call: TRBJ2-1; clone_size: NA; d_call: NA; cdr3_nt: TGTGCCAGCGTGCCGTTCCCCTACAATGAGCAGTTCTTC; cdr3_aa: CASVPFPYNEQFF
v_call: TRBV29-1; j_call: TRBJ2-4; clone_size: NA; d_call: NA; cdr3_nt: TGCAGCGTTGAAGGTCAGTGCGGTGAGCAGTACTTC; cdr3_aa: CSVEGQCGEQYF
v_call: TRBV7-2; j_call: TRBJ1-2; clone_size: many; d_call: TRBD1; cdr3_nt: TGTGCCAGCAGCCCTGGACAGGGAGCTAACTATGGCTACACCTTC; cdr3_aa: CASSPGQGANYGYTF
v_call: TRBV12-3/TRBV12-4; j_call: TRBJ2-5; clone_size: NA; d_call: NA; cdr3_nt: TGTGCCAGCAGTTTAATCCGAAGGGAGACCCAGTACTTC; cdr3_aa: CASSLIRRETQYF